These 31 T cell receptor beta chains were all obtained from the same sample, sequenced in a study of molecular identifiers for immune sequencing clone quantification. TCRdb recomputed calls from the PCR reads with MiXCR, one row per CDR3 protein. The profile shows about 640,000 distinct CDR3 sequences, just under 20% of them singletons. The sequencing sample was made of naive CD8+ T cells from blood, with Jurkat cell RNA spiked in. As to subset: FACS-sorted CD8+CD4-CCR7+CD45RA+ naive T cells. These receptors all stem from a human donor in good health. Some libraries in this study had Jurkat cell RNA spiked in.

This clonotype was counted ten times or more. In DNA form, the CDR3 reads TGTGCCAGCAGCCCGGCCCCCGGGACAGACTACCGAAACACCATATATTTT. Translating gives CASSPAPGTDYRNTIYF. The chain joins TRBV7-6 to TRBJ1-3, with 7 bases matching TRBD1. Germline values: CDR1 SGHVS, CDR2 FNYEAQ. The junction had 15 bases not matched to a gene; V was cut back by 5 bases and J by 5 bases. This CDR3 region has 17 residues.

This clonotype showed up many times. V gene TRBV20-1 combines with J gene TRBJ2-7; D gene ambiguous. V was cut by 8 bases and J by 0 bases, with 17 bases left in between. Germline V gene sequence: CDR1 DFQATT, CDR2 SNEGSKA (reference sequence). There are 14 residues in the CDR3. CDR3 sequence: CSPRVRGVSYEQYF. The CDR3 bases are TGCAGTCCCCGAGTCCGAGGCGTCTCCTACGAGCAGTACTTC.

This clonotype was detected ten times or more. V and J are TRBV3-1 and TRBJ2-3; D is ambiguous. The CDR3 is made up of 14 amino acids. Germline loops: CDR1 LGHDT, CDR2 YNNKEL (reference sequence). V was clipped by 0 bases and J by 5 bases, with 9 bases between them. CDR3 amino acids: CASSQEVQKDTQYF. As DNA, the CDR3 is TGTGCCAGCAGCCAAGAAGTGCAGAAAGATACGCAGTATTTT.

This clonotype was counted many times. The J gene is TRBJ2-7, the V gene TRBV7-2, with D perhaps given as TRBD1 or TRBD2 (6 bases each). The CDR3 has 14 residues. Germline V CDR1 and CDR2: SGHTA, FQGNSA. With 3 bases removed from V and 2 bases from J, the gap between germline ends came to 11 bases. CDR3 bases: TGTGCCAGCAGCTTTGGGGGCGGGGCCTACGAGCAGTACTTC. Translation gives CASSFGGGAYEQYF.

To note about this clonotype: A much larger clone lies a single base off, so this may be a read error. The chain links TRBV20-1 to TRBJ2-7; TRBD2 matches 11 bases. Trimming removed 5 bases from V and 0 bases from J; junction bases left unmatched: 3. The CDR3 is made up of 14 amino acids. Germline-derived CDR1 and CDR2 are DFQATT and SNEGSKA (reference sequence). The CDR3 DNA reads TGCAGTGCTCAGGGGACTAGCGGCTCCTACGAGCAGTACTTC. It translates to CSAQGTSGSYEQYF.

This clonotype turned up a few times. The chain recombines TRBV19 with TRBJ2-5; D call uncertain. The V and J ends lost 5 bases and 5 bases respectively, with 12 bases between them. Germline CDR1 and CDR2: LNHDA and SQIVND (reference sequence). The CDR3 has 13 residues. The CDR3 loop is CASSPSHRETQYF. CDR3 DNA: TGTGCCAGTAGTCCGAGCCATAGGGAGACCCAGTACTTC.

This chain connects TRBV5-3 to TRBJ1-1; D possibly corresponds to TRBD1 (5 bases). TRBV5-3 counts as an open reading frame of uncertain function. V lost 4 bases and J lost 4, with 23 bases in between. The CDR3 is 17 amino acids. DNA of the CDR3: TGTGCCAGAAGCCCTCCCCGCTCGGACATCCTATCCACTGAAGCTTTCTTT. Protein product: CARSPPRSDILSTEAFF.

The CDR3 reads CASSQDQATSGGLPHINTGELFF. The DNA for the CDR3 is TGCGCCAGCAGCCAAGATCAGGCGACTAGCGGGGGGCTACCTCATATAAACACCGGGGAGCTGTTTTTT. The chain uses TRBV4-1 and TRBJ2-2, with 13 bases lining up with TRBD2. V lost 0 bases to trimming and J lost 2 bases; unmatched junction nucleotides: 18. Germline CDR1 MGHRA, CDR2 YSYEKL. The CDR3 consists of 23 residues.

This clonotype was detected many times. The chain combines TRBV28 with TRBJ2-5; D uncertain. Germline CDR1 and CDR2: MDHEN and SYDVKM. The CDR3 has 15 residues. The V and J ends lost 4 bases and 1 base respectively, with 13 bases between them. CDR3 coding DNA: TGTGCCAGCAGTTCCCGGACGGAGACCCAAGAGACCCAGTACTTC. Its protein product is CASSSRTETQETQYF.

The chain employs TRBV12-3 or TRBV12-4 and TRBJ2-5, with a weak D call TRBD1 (6 bases). Trimming removed 5 bases from V and 10 bases from J, with 26 bases in between. CDR3 size: 16 residues. The CDR3 spells CASSPRDTVLKGDQYF. CDR3 nucleotide sequence: TGTGCCAGCAGTCCTCGGGACACCGTTTTAAAAGGTGACCAGTACTTC.

This clonotype was picked up a small number of times. The chain is built from TRBV24-1 and TRBJ2-1; the match to TRBD2 covers 7 bases. The trim removed 7 bases at V and 5 bases at J, leaving 4 bases unmatched. The germline CDR1 and CDR2 sequences are KGHDR and SFDVKD. The CDR3 consists of 13 residues. The CDR3 nucleotides are TGTGCCACCAGCGTTAGCGGGCACAATGAGCAGTTCTTC. Amino acids: CATSVSGHNEQFF.

This clonotype was observed many times. V gene TRBV5-1 combines with J gene TRBJ1-6; 8 bases fit TRBD1. V lost 1 base to trimming and J lost 7 bases; unmatched junction nucleotides: 4. CDR3 length equals 15 residues. The V gene's germline CDR1 is SGHRS and CDR2 YFSETQ. CDR3 coding DNA: TGCGCCAGCAGCTTGACGGGACAGGAGAATTCACCCCTCCACTTT. This encodes CASSLTGQENSPLHF. Looking up the rest from reference TRBV5-1 and TRBJ1-6 gives the full variable domain: KAGVTQTPRYLIKTRGQQVTLSCSPISGHRSVSWYQQTPGQGLQFLFEYFSETQRNKGNFPGRFSGRQFSNSRSEMNVSTLELGDSALYLCASSLTGQENSPLHFGNGTRLTVT.

This clonotype appeared a few times. V gene TRBV11-2 combines with J gene TRBJ2-3; 10 positions match TRBD2. Germline-derived CDR1 and CDR2 are SGHAT and FQNNGV. The CDR3 is 16 amino acids. With V trimmed by 5 bases and J by 2 bases, 7 bases remained unmatched. CDR3 bases: TGTGCCAGCAGCGGGATACTAGCGGGGATCACAGATACGCAGTATTTT. Amino acids: CASSGILAGITDTQYF.

In this sample, this clonotype turned up many times. The chain combines TRBV7-4 with TRBJ1-4; the D is unclear. Deletions cut 6 bases from V and 0 bases from J, with 14 bases between. The CDR3 covers 16 residues. From germline, CDR1 is SGHVT and CDR2 SQSDAQ. CDR3 loop: CASRDRAATTNEKLFF. CDR3 nucleotide sequence: TGTGCCAGCAGGGATCGCGCGGCAACAACTAATGAAAAACTGTTTTTT.

On this clonotype itself: Since a much larger clone is just one base distant, this may be a read error. The chain joins TRBV7-9 to TRBJ2-1, with unresolved D. Trimming left V 8 bases short and J 15 bases short, with 11 bases between. The CDR3 spans 9 residues. Germline loops: CDR1 SEHNR, CDR2 FQNEAQ (reference sequence). DNA for the CDR3: TGTGCCAGCGTCTCGATGTCGTTCTTC. It encodes CASVSMSFF.

This clonotype occurred a few times. The J gene is TRBJ2-5, the V gene TRBV9; TRBD2 is a possible D gene (6 bases). Germline CDR1 reads SGDLS; CDR2 reads YYNGEE. V shed 3 bases and J shed 4 bases, with 10 bases lying between them. CDR3 length: 13 amino acids. CDR3 loop: CASSAAGGETQYF. The CDR3 DNA sequence: TGTGCCAGCAGCGCAGCCGGGGGAGAGACCCAGTACTTC.

This clonotype showed up many times. V gene TRBV7-9 combines with J gene TRBJ2-1; 13 bases agree with TRBD2. The CDR3 extends over 15 amino acids. Germline V gene data show CDR1 as SEHNR and CDR2 as FQNEAQ (reference sequence). V was pared by 5 bases and J by 10 bases, with 8 bases of the junction left unmatched. CDR3 loop: CASSGLAGVIGEQFF. The CDR3 region has the DNA TGTGCCAGCAGCGGACTAGCGGGAGTCATCGGCGAGCAGTTCTTC.

This clonotype was seen at least ten times. The gene calls are TRBV30 and TRBJ2-1, with D perhaps TRBD2 (7 bases). The V gene lost 0 bases and the J gene lost 0 bases, with 9 bases spanning the gap. Per the germline V gene, CDR1 is GTSNPN and CDR2 is SVGIG (reference sequence). The CDR3 extends over 15 amino acids. The CDR3 loop is CAWSVGGGSYNEQFF. The DNA of the CDR3 is TGTGCCTGGAGTGTAGGGGGGGGCTCCTACAATGAGCAGTTCTTC.

This chain connects TRBV20-1 to TRBJ1-5; 7 bases match TRBD1. After removal of 3 bases from V and 8 bases from J, the junction contained 13 bases not matched to a gene. Germline V gene data show CDR1 as DFQATT and CDR2 as SNEGSKA (reference sequence). This CDR3 is 15 amino acids long. The CDR3 reads CSASLGTDLGEPQHF. The CDR3, as DNA: TGCAGTGCTAGCCTAGGGACAGACCTAGGGGAGCCCCAGCATTTT.

This clonotype was detected ten times or more. The rearrangement joins TRBV30 to TRBJ2-3; D is possibly TRBD2 (5 bases). The V gene's germline CDR1 is GTSNPN and CDR2 SVGIG (reference sequence). The CDR3 totals 13 residues. V lost 1 base, J lost 3 bases, and 8 bases lay in between. The DNA of the CDR3 is TGTGCCTGGAGTGACGGGGATACAGATACGCAGTATTTT. This translates into CAWSDGDTDTQYF.

The sample holds many counts of this clonotype. This chain joins TRBV29-1 and TRBJ2-5; no definite D call. Germline assignment: CDR1 SQVTM and CDR2 ANQGSEA. V dropped 3 bases and J dropped 0 bases, with 14 bases sitting between them. The CDR3 loop spans 15 amino acids. CDR3: CSVDGVPGDQETQYF. The CDR3 nucleotides read TGCAGCGTTGATGGGGTTCCCGGCGACCAAGAGACCCAGTACTTC.

This clonotype was counted many times. The chain uses TRBV9 and TRBJ2-7; D gene unclear. The CDR3 totals 14 residues. Germline V gives CDR1 SGDLS, CDR2 YYNGEE. Trimming took 4 bases from V and 2 from J, leaving 13 bases between them. CDR3 amino acids: CASSPQGGAYEQYF. The CDR3 DNA is TGTGCCAGCAGCCCTCAAGGCGGTGCCTACGAGCAGTACTTC.

V and J are TRBV9 and TRBJ2-3; 10 nucleotides match TRBD1. Germline V gene data show CDR1 as SGDLS and CDR2 as YYNGEE. With V trimmed by 3 bases and J by 6 bases, 7 bases remained unmatched. This CDR3 has 15 amino acids. CDR3 nucleotide sequence: TGTGCCAGCAGCGCCCGACAGGGGGCAAGGGATACGCAGTATTTT. As protein: CASSARQGARDTQYF.

There are many counts of this clonotype. The chain links TRBV20-1 to TRBJ2-7; TRBD2 agrees at 14 bases. The germline V gene has CDR1 DFQATT and CDR2 SNEGSKA (reference sequence). CDR3 length: 18 amino acids. V was clipped by 2 bases and J by 5 bases; unmatched bases: 14. The CDR3 reads CSARSYGTSGRPSDEQYF. DNA for the CDR3: TGCAGTGCTAGAAGTTATGGGACTAGCGGGAGACCGTCGGACGAGCAGTACTTC.

At least ten counts were recorded for this clonotype. The CDR3 is CASSLVARQGEQFF. In nucleotides, the CDR3 is TGTGCCAGCAGCTTAGTCGCCCGCCAAGGGGAGCAGTTCTTC. The gene calls are TRBV11-2 and TRBJ2-1; no clear D gene. Germline V lookup: CDR1 SGHAT, CDR2 FQNNGV. V was clipped by 1 base and J by 10 bases, with 14 bases between them. The CDR3 loop spans 14 amino acids.

This clonotype came up many times. The chain links TRBV4-3 to TRBJ2-3; D is possibly TRBD2 (6 bases). Germline values: CDR1 LGHNA, CDR2 YSLEER. CDR3 size: 14 residues. V was trimmed by 4 bases and J by 6 bases, leaving 14 bases between them. CDR3 amino acids: CASSREELPDTQYF. DNA of the CDR3: TGCGCCAGCAGCCGGGAGGAACTTCCGGATACGCAGTATTTT.

This clonotype was seen many times. The chain links TRBV2 to TRBJ2-3, with 7 bases that match TRBD1. V trimming: 6 bases; J trimming: 4 bases; junction bases outside the gene matches: 1. Germline values: CDR1 SNHLY, CDR2 FYNNEI. This CDR3 spans 12 amino acids. CDR3 protein: CASRQGSDTQYF. CDR3 DNA: TGTGCCAGCAGACAGGGGTCAGATACGCAGTATTTT.

The CDR3 loop is CASSFLGTESYKDGYTF. CDR3 DNA: TGTGCCAGCAGCTTTTTGGGGACAGAGTCTTATAAGGATGGCTACACCTTC. The chain combines TRBV7-9 with TRBJ1-2, with TRBD1 matching 7 bases. The CDR3 runs to 17 residues. Looked up from germline, CDR1 is SEHNR and CDR2 is FQNEAQ (reference sequence). J gave up 6 bases and V 3 bases, and 16 bases lay outside the gene matches.

This clonotype was observed at least ten times. The chain employs TRBV6-5 and TRBJ2-7, with 11 bases aligning to TRBD1. CDR3 length: 15 residues. Trimming took 6 bases from V and 5 from J; bases not matched to a gene: 9. Germline V lookup: CDR1 MNHEY, CDR2 SVGAGI. The CDR3 loop is CASRNGQGAFHEQYF. The CDR3, as DNA: TGTGCCAGCAGAAACGGACAGGGGGCTTTCCACGAGCAGTACTTC.

This clonotype was picked up many times. This chain links TRBV20-1 with TRBJ2-4, with D possibly being TRBD2 (5 bases). Germline loops: CDR1 DFQATT, CDR2 SNEGSKA (reference sequence). V was pared by 6 bases and J by 0 bases, with 15 bases between. This CDR3 contains 15 residues. CDR3 region: CSAMSGEIAKNIQYF. The CDR3 DNA reads as TGCAGTGCAATGTCCGGGGAGATAGCCAAAAACATTCAGTACTTC.

This clonotype has a count of ten or more. This chain joins TRBV7-2 and TRBJ1-1; no clear D gene. The CDR3 runs 14 residues. V lost 0 bases, J lost 4 bases, and 9 bases lay in between. Germline V lookup: CDR1 SGHTA, CDR2 FQGNSA. CDR3 residues: CASSLARFGTEAFF. The CDR3 DNA sequence: TGTGCCAGCAGCTTAGCCCGTTTCGGCACTGAAGCTTTCTTT.